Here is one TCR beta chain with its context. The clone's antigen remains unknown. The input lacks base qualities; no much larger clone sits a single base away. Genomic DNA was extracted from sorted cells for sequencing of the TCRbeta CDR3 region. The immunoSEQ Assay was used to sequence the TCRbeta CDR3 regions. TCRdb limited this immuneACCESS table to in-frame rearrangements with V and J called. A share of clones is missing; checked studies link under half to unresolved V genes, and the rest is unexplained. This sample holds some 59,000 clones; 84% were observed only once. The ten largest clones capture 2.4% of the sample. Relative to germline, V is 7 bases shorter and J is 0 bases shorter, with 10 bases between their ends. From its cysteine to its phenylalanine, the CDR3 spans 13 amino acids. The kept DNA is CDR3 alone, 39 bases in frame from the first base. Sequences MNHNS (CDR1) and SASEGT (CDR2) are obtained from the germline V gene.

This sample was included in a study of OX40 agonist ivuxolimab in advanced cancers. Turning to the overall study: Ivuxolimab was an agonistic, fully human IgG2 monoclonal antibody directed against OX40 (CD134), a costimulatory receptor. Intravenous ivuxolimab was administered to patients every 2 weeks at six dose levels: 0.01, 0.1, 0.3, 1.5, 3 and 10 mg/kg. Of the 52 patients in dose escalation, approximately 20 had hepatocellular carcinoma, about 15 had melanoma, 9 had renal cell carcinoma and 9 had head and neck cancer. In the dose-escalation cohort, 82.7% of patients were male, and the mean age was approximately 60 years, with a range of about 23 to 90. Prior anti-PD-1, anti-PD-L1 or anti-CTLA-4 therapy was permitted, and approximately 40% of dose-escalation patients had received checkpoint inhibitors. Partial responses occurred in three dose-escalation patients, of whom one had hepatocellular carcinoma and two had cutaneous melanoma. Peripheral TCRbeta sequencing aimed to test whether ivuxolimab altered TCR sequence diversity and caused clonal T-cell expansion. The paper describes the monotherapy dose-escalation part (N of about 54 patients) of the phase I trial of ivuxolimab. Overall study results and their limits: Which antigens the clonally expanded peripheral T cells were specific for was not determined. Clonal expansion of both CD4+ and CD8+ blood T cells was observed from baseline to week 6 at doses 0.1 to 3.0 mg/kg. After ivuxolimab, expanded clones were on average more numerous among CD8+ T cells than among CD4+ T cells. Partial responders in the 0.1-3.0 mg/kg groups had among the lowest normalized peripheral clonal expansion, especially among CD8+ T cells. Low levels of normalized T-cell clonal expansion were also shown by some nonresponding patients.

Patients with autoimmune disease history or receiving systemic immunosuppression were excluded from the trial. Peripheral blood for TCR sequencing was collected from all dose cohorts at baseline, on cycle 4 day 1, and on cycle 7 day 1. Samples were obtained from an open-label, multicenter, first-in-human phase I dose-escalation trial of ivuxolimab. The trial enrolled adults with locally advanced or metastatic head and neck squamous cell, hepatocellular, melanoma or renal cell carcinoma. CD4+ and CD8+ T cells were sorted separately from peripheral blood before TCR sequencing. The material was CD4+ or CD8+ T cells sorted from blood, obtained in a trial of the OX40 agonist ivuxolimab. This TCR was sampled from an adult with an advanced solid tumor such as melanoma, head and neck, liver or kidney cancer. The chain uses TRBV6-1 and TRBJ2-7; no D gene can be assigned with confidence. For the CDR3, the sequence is CASMRSSSYEQYF. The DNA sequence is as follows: TGTGCCAGCATGCGGTCTAGCTCCTACGAGCAGTACTTC.